Listed below are T cell receptor beta chains from one sample, sequenced in a study of T cell repertoires in cytomegalovirus infection. MiXCR was run by TCRdb on the reads, yielding one entry per CDR3 protein. The table records roughly 150,000 distinct CDR3 sequences, 20% to 30% of them present only once. Sequenced sample: PBMCs. These receptors were obtained from a human donor in good health (CMV status not recorded). Some clones in this sample may be carry-over from other donors' samples. CDR3s include the opening cysteine and the closing phenylalanine or tryptophan. A D gene is named only where the DNA matches it firmly. Rows give clone size only sometimes, using once, few, many, or a class for an expanded clone.

j_call: TRBJ1-1
d_call: TRBD1
clone_size: NA
v_call: TRBV5-1
cdr3_nt: TGCGCCAGCAGCCTAGGGACAGGGACTTTGAACACTGAAGCTTTCTTT
cdr3_aa: CASSLGTGTLNTEAFF

j_call: TRBJ1-1
d_call: NA
clone_size: NA
v_call: TRBV7-6
cdr3_nt: TGTGCCAGCAGCTTAGTCGGCAGGTCAACTGAAGCTTTCTTT
cdr3_aa: CASSLVGRSTEAFF

j_call: TRBJ1-6
d_call: NA
clone_size: NA
v_call: TRBV27
cdr3_nt: TGTGCCAGCAGAAGGAGCCGAGGTTCTGGGTCACCCCTCCACTTT
cdr3_aa: CASRRSRGSGSPLHF

j_call: TRBJ1-2
d_call: NA
clone_size: NA
v_call: TRBV4-1
cdr3_nt: TGCGCCAGCAGCCAACCAGAGGTTTATGGCTACACCTTC
cdr3_aa: CASSQPEVYGYTF

j_call: TRBJ2-3
d_call: NA
clone_size: NA
v_call: TRBV30
cdr3_nt: TGTGCCTGGAAAAATCCCACAGATACGCAGTATTTT
cdr3_aa: CAWKNPTDTQYF

j_call: TRBJ2-2
d_call: TRBD1
clone_size: NA
v_call: TRBV7-9
cdr3_nt: TGTGCCAGCAGCCACCGGACAGGACCAAACACCGGGGAGCTGTTTTTT
cdr3_aa: CASSHRTGPNTGELFF

j_call: TRBJ1-1
d_call: TRBD1
clone_size: many
v_call: TRBV12-3/TRBV12-4
cdr3_nt: TGTGCCAGCAGTCACGGGGACAGTAACACTGAAGCTTTCTTT
cdr3_aa: CASSHGDSNTEAFF

j_call: TRBJ1-5
d_call: NA
clone_size: NA
v_call: TRBV9
cdr3_nt: TGTGCCAGCAGCGTAGATTGGGGCCAGCCCCAGCATTTT
cdr3_aa: CASSVDWGQPQHF

j_call: TRBJ2-1
d_call: TRBD2
clone_size: NA
v_call: TRBV18
cdr3_nt: TGTGCCAGCTCACCACCGACTAGCGGGCCGAATGAGCAGTTCTTC
cdr3_aa: CASSPPTSGPNEQFF

j_call: TRBJ2-1
d_call: NA
clone_size: many
v_call: TRBV12-3/TRBV12-4
cdr3_nt: TGTGCCAGCAGTTTGGCGGGGGCAGGGGAGCAGTTCTTC
cdr3_aa: CASSLAGAGEQFF

j_call: TRBJ2-3
d_call: NA
clone_size: NA
v_call: TRBV28
cdr3_nt: TGTGCCAGCAGTTTCAACCCGGGAGGCACAGATACGCAGTATTTT
cdr3_aa: CASSFNPGGTDTQYF

j_call: TRBJ1-3
d_call: NA
clone_size: few
v_call: TRBV28
cdr3_nt: TGTGCCAGCGGTCGGTCCTCTGGAAACACCATATATTTT
cdr3_aa: CASGRSSGNTIYF

j_call: TRBJ1-6
d_call: TRBD1
clone_size: NA
v_call: TRBV6-5
cdr3_nt: TGTGCCAGCAGTTACACAGGGACAGGCTCCGCAAATTCACCCCTCCACTTT
cdr3_aa: CASSYTGTGSANSPLHF

j_call: TRBJ1-3
d_call: NA
clone_size: NA
v_call: TRBV6-2/TRBV6-3
cdr3_nt: TGTGCCAGCAAACTGGACCCCGACGACGGAAACACCATATATTTT
cdr3_aa: CASKLDPDDGNTIYF

j_call: TRBJ2-3
d_call: TRBD2
clone_size: many
v_call: TRBV7-9
cdr3_nt: TGTGCCAGCAGCACAACTAGCGGGGGCACAGATACGCAGTATTTT
cdr3_aa: CASSTTSGGTDTQYF

j_call: TRBJ2-7
d_call: TRBD1
clone_size: NA
v_call: TRBV5-6
cdr3_nt: TGTGCCAGCAGTTCCGACAGGGCTGACGAGCTGTACTTC
cdr3_aa: CASSSDRADELYF

j_call: TRBJ2-1
d_call: NA
clone_size: many
v_call: TRBV7-9
cdr3_nt: TGTGCCAGCAGCTTAGCCGGGCCCGGGGGCGATGAGCAGTTCTTC
cdr3_aa: CASSLAGPGGDEQFF

j_call: TRBJ1-6
d_call: NA
clone_size: many
v_call: TRBV7-8
cdr3_nt: TGTGCCAGCAGCTTAGTGGCCAGTGGGGGGGGATTTTCACCCCTCCACTTT
cdr3_aa: CASSLVASGGGFSPLHF

j_call: TRBJ1-2
d_call: TRBD1
clone_size: NA
v_call: TRBV20-1
cdr3_nt: TGCAGTGCTAGTCTTTCAGGACAGGGCCCCTATGGCTACACCTTC
cdr3_aa: CSASLSGQGPYGYTF

j_call: TRBJ2-5
d_call: NA
clone_size: many
v_call: TRBV11-2
cdr3_nt: TGTGCCAGCAGCTTGGGTCCAGGGGTGGAGACCCAGTACTTC
cdr3_aa: CASSLGPGVETQYF

j_call: TRBJ1-1
d_call: NA
clone_size: NA
v_call: TRBV12-3/TRBV12-4
cdr3_nt: TGTGCCAGCAGTCCGAACCCGGGACAATTTTCTACTGAAGCTTTCTTT
cdr3_aa: CASSPNPGQFSTEAFF

j_call: TRBJ2-3
d_call: NA
clone_size: NA
v_call: TRBV12-3/TRBV12-4
cdr3_nt: TGTGCCAGCAGTTTAACGTCGGCGCTCAGCACAGATACGCAGTATTTT
cdr3_aa: CASSLTSALSTDTQYF